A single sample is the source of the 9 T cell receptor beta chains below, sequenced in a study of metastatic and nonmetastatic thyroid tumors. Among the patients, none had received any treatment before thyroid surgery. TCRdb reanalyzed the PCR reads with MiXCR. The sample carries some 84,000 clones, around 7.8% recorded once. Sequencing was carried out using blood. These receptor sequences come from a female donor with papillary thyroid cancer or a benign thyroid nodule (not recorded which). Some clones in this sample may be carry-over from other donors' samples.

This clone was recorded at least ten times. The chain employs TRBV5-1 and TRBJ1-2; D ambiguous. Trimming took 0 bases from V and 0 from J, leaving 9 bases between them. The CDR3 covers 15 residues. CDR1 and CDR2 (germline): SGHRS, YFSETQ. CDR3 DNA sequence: TGCGCCAGCAGCTTGGTTACAGACTCTAACTATGGCTACACCTTC. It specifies CASSLVTDSNYGYTF.

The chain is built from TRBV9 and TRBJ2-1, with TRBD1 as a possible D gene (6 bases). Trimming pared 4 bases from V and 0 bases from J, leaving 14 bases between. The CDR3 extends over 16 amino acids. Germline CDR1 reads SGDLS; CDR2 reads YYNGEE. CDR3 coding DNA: TGTGCCAGCAGCCAACAGGGATCGGGCTCCTACAATGAGCAGTTCTTC. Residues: CASSQQGSGSYNEQFF.

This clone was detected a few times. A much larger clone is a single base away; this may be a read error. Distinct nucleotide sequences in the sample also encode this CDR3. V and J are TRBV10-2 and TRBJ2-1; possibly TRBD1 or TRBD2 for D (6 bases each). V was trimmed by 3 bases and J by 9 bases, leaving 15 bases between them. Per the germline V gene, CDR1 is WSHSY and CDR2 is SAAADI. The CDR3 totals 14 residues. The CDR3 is CASSDGGGRGEQFF. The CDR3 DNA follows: TGCGCCAGCAGTGACGGAGGGGGGCGCGGTGAGCAGTTCTTC.

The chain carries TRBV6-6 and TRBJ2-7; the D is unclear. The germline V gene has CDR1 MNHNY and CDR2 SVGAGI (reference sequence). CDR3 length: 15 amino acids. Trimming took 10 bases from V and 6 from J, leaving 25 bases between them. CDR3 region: CAIIYARLGRAEQYF. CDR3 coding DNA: TGTGCCATCATTTACGCGCGGCTGGGAAGAGCCGAGCAGTACTTC.

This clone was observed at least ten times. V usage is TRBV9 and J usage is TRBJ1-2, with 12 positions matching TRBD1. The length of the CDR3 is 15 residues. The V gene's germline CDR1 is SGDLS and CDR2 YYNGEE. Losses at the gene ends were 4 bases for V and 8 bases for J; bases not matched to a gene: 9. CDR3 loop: CASSITGQGAGGYTF. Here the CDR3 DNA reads TGTGCCAGCAGCATCACGGGACAGGGGGCGGGAGGCTACACCTTC.

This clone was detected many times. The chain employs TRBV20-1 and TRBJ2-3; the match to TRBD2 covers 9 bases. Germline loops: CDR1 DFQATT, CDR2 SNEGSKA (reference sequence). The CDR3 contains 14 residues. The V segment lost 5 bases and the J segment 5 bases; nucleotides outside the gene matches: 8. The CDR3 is CSALMAGGGDTQYF. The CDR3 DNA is TGCAGTGCTTTGATGGCGGGGGGGGGAGATACGCAGTATTTT.

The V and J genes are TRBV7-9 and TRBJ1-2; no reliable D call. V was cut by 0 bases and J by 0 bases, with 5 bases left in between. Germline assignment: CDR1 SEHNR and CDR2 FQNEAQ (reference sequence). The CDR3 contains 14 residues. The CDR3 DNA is TGTGCCAGCAGCTTAGCTGGGCCTAACTATGGCTACACCTTC. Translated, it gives CASSLAGPNYGYTF.

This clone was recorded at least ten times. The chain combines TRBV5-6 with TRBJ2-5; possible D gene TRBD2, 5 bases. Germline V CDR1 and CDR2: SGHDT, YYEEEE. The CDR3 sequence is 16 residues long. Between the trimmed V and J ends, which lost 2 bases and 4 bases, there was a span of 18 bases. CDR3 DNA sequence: TGTGCCAGCAGCTTTTTTGAGGGAAGGAATACAGAGACCCAGTACTTC. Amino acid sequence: CASSFFEGRNTETQYF.

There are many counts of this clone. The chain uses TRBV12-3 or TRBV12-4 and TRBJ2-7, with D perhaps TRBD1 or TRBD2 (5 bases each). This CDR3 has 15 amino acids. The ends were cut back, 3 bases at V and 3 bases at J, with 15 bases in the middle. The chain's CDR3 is CASSLGVNGVYEQYF. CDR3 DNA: TGTGCCAGCAGTTTGGGGGTCAACGGGGTCTACGAGCAGTACTTC.